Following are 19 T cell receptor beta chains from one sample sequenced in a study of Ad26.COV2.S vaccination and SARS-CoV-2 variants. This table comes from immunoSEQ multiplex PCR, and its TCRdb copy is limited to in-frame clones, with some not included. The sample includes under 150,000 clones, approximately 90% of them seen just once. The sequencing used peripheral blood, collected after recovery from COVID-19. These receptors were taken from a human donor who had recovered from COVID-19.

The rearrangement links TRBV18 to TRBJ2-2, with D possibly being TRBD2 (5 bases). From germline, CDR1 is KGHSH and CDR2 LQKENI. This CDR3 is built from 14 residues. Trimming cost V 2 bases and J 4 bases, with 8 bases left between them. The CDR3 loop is CASSPGLATGELFF. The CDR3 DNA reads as TGTGCCAGCTCACCAGGACTTGCCACCGGGGAGCTGTTTTTT.

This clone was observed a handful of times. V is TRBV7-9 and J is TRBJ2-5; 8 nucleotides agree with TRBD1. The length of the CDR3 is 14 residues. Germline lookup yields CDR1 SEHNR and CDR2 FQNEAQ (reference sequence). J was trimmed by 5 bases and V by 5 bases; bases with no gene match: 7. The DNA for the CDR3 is TGTGCCAGCAGCCCAGGACAGGGAAGGGAGACCCAGTACTTC. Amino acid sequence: CASSPGQGRETQYF.

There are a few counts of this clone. The CDR3 protein is CASRIGVNTEAFF. Written as DNA, the CDR3 is TGTGCCAGCAGAATAGGGGTAAACACTGAAGCTTTCTTT. V gene TRBV11-2 combines with J gene TRBJ1-1, with a weak D call TRBD1 (5 bases). CDR1 SGHAT and CDR2 FQNNGV come from the germline V gene. The CDR3 has 13 residues. The V end was cut by 6 bases, the J end by 2 bases, with 10 bases between.

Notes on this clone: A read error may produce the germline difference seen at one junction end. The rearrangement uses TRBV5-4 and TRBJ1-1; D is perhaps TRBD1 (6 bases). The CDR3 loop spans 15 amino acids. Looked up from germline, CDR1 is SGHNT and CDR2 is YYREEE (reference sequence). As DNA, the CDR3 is TGTGCCAGCAGCGACACCCCAGGGGTTTACACCGAAGCTTTCTTT. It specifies CASSDTPGVYTEAFF.

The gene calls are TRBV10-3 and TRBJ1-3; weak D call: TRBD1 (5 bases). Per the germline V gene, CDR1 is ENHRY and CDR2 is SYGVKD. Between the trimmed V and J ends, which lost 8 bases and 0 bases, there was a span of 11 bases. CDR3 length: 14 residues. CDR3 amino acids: CAIGADRSGNTIYF. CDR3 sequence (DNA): TGTGCCATCGGGGCGGACCGCTCTGGAAACACCATATATTTT.

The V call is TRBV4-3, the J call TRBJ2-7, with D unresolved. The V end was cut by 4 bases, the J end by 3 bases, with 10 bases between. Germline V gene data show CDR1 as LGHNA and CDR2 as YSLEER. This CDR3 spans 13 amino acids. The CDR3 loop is CASSRDPGYEQYF. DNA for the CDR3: TGCGCCAGCAGCCGAGACCCAGGCTACGAGCAGTACTTC.

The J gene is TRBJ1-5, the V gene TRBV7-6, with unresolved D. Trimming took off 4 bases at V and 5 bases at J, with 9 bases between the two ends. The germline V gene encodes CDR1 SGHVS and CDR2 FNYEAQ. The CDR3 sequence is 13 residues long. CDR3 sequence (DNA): TGTGCCAGCAGCTCGCAGGATTATCAGCCCCAGCATTTT. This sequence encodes CASSSQDYQPQHF.

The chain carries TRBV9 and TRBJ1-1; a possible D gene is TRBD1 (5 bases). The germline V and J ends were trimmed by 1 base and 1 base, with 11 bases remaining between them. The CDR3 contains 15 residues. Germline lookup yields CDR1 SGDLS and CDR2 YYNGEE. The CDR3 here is CASSVQSGANTEAFF. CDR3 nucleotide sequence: TGTGCCAGCAGCGTACAATCCGGGGCGAACACTGAAGCTTTCTTT.

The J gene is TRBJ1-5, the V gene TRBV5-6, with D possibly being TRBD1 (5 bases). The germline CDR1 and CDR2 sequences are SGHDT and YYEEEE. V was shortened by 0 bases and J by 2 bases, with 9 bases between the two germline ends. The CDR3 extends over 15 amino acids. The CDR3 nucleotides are TGTGCCAGCAGCTTGGGGGGGAGTGGCAATCAGCCCCAGCATTTT. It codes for CASSLGGSGNQPQHF.

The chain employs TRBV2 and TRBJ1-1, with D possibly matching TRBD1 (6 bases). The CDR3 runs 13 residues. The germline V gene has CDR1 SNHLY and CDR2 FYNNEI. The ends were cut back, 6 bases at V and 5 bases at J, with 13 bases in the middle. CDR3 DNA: TGTGCCAGCAGGGTCGGGGGCAGGACTGAAGCTTTCTTT. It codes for CASRVGGRTEAFF. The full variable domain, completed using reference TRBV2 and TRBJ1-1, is EPEVTQTPSHQVTQMGQEVILRCVPISNHLYFYWYRQILGQKVEFLVSFYNNEISEKSEIFDDQFSVERPDGSNFTLKIRSTKLEDSAMYFCASRVGGRTEAFFGQGTRLTVV.

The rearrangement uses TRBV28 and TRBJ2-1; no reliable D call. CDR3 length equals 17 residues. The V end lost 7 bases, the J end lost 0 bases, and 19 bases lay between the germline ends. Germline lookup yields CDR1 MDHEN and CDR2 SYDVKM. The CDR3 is CASNLDNGRISYNEQFF. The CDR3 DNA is TGTGCCAGCAACTTAGACAACGGAAGAATCTCCTACAATGAGCAGTTCTTC.

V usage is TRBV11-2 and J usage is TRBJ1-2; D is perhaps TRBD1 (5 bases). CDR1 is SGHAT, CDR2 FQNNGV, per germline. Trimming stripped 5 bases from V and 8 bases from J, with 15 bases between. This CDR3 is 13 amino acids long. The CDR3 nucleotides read TGTGCCAGCAGCCGGGGGAGGGTAGGAGGCTACACCTTC. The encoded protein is CASSRGRVGGYTF.

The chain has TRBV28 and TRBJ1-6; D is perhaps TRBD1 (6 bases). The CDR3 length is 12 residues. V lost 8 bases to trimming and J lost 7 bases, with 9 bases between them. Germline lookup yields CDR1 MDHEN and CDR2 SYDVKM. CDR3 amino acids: CASQGLNSPLHF. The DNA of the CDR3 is TGTGCCAGCCAGGGGCTAAATTCACCCCTCCACTTT.

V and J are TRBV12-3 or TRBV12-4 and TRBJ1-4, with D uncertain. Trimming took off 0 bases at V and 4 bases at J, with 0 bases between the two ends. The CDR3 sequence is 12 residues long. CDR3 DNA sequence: TGTGCCAGCAGTTTAGCTAATGAAAAACTGTTTTTT. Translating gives CASSLANEKLFF.

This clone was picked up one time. CDR3 DNA sequence: TGTGCCAGCAGTTTATTGGGGACAGTGAACACTGAAGCTTTCTTT. This gives the protein CASSLLGTVNTEAFF. The rearrangement joins TRBV28 to TRBJ1-1; 7 bases match TRBD1. J lost 0 bases, V lost 1 base, and 2 bases had no gene match. CDR1 and CDR2 (germline): MDHEN, SYDVKM. The CDR3 runs 15 residues. Variable domain in full (rest from reference TRBV28 and TRBJ1-1): DVKVTQSSRYLVKRTGEKVFLECVQDMDHENMFWYRQDPGLGLRLIYFSYDVKMKEKGDIPEGYSVSREKKERFSLILESASTNQTSMYLCASSLLGTVNTEAFFGQGTRLTVV.

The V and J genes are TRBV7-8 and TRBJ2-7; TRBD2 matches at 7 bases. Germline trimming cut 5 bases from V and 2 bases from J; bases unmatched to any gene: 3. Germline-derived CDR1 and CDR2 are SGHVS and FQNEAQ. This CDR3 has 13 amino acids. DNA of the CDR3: TGTGCCAGCAGCCCGGGAGGAACCTACGAGCAGTACTTC. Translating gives CASSPGGTYEQYF.

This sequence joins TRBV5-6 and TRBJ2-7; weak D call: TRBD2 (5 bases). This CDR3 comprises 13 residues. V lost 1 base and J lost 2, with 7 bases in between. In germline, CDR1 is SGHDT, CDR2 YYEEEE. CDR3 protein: CASSLLAAYEQYF. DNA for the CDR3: TGTGCCAGCAGCTTGCTAGCCGCCTACGAGCAGTACTTC.

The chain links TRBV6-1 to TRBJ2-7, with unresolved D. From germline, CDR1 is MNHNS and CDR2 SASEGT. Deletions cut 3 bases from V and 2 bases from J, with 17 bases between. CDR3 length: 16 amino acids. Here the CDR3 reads CASSDPEGSSTYEQYF. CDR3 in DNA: TGTGCCAGCAGTGATCCCGAAGGGTCTTCCACCTACGAGCAGTACTTC.

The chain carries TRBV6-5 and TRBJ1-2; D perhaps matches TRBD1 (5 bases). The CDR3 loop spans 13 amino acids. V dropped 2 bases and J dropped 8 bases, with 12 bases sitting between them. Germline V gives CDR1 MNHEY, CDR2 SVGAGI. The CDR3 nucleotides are TGTGCCAGCAGTTACGACAGTCGGACGGGCTACACCTTC. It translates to CASSYDSRTGYTF.